A selection of T cell receptor beta chains follows, all from one sample in a study of Ad26.COV2.S vaccination and SARS-CoV-2 variants. Clones were read by immunoSEQ multiplex PCR, and TCRdb kept only the in-frame ones, dropping some. The table includes 300,000 to 400,000 clones, 86% detected once. Sequences were derived from peripheral blood, sampled in a trial of Ad26.COV2.S vaccine versus placebo. These TCRs come from a person between 18 and 65 years old who received the Ad26.COV2.S COVID-19 vaccine or a placebo. CDR3s include the opening cysteine and the closing phenylalanine or tryptophan. D genes are given only for firm matches. Only some rows state a clone size, as once, few, many or a class for expanded clones.

cdr3_nt: TGTGCCAGCAGCCCCCTTTTACGGGAAGCTTTCTTT
cdr3_aa: CASSPLLREAFF
d_call: -
v_call: TRBV7-8
clone_size: -
j_call: TRBJ1-1

cdr3_nt: TGTGCCAGCAGCCCCGGACTAGCGGCCTACAATGAGCAGTTCTTC
cdr3_aa: CASSPGLAAYNEQFF
d_call: TRBD2
v_call: TRBV7-7
clone_size: few
j_call: TRBJ2-1

cdr3_nt: TGTGCCAGCAGCGTACGGGCGGGGGCCCCCACAGATACGCAGTATTTT
cdr3_aa: CASSVRAGAPTDTQYF
d_call: -
v_call: TRBV9
clone_size: -
j_call: TRBJ2-3

cdr3_nt: TGTGCCAGCAGCTTAGTCGGGGTAGGGGGCCGAACCGGGGAGCTGTTTTTT
cdr3_aa: CASSLVGVGGRTGELFF
d_call: TRBD1
v_call: TRBV7-8
clone_size: -
j_call: TRBJ2-2

cdr3_nt: TGTGCCAGCAGCTCACGGACTAGCGGGTGGGAAAGGGAGACCCAGTACTTC
cdr3_aa: CASSSRTSGWERETQYF
d_call: TRBD2
v_call: TRBV13
clone_size: -
j_call: TRBJ2-5

cdr3_nt: TGTGCCAGCAGCAACGGGGGGGCCCAGGAGACCCAGTACTTC
cdr3_aa: CASSNGGAQETQYF
d_call: TRBD2
v_call: TRBV7-2
clone_size: -
j_call: TRBJ2-5

cdr3_nt: TGTGCCAGCAGGCGCTCACGCTACGAGCAGTACTTC
cdr3_aa: CASRRSRYEQYF
d_call: -
v_call: TRBV28
clone_size: -
j_call: TRBJ2-7

cdr3_nt: TGTGCCAGCCTAACTAGTCCGGGGGAGCTGTTTTTT
cdr3_aa: CASLTSPGELFF
d_call: -
v_call: TRBV2
clone_size: -
j_call: TRBJ2-2

cdr3_nt: TGTGCCAGCAGACCAGGGGAATATTCACCCCTCCACTTT
cdr3_aa: CASRPGEYSPLHF
d_call: -
v_call: TRBV6-5
clone_size: -
j_call: TRBJ1-6

cdr3_nt: TGTGCCAGCAGCTTAACTACACAGGGGGCCTACGAGCAGTACTTC
cdr3_aa: CASSLTTQGAYEQYF
d_call: TRBD1
v_call: TRBV7-9
clone_size: once
j_call: TRBJ2-7

cdr3_nt: TGTGCCTGGAGTGACGGATCAGGGGCCAACGTCCTGACTTTC
cdr3_aa: CAWSDGSGANVLTF
d_call: -
v_call: TRBV30
clone_size: -
j_call: TRBJ2-6

cdr3_nt: TGTGCCACCCACTTCCCGGGACAGGGGCTGGGGGGCTACGAGCAGTACTTC
cdr3_aa: CATHFPGQGLGGYEQYF
d_call: TRBD1
v_call: TRBV19
clone_size: -
j_call: TRBJ2-7

cdr3_nt: TGTGCCAGCTCATTGGGGGAACCCACTGAAGCTTTCTTT
cdr3_aa: CASSLGEPTEAFF
d_call: -
v_call: TRBV18
clone_size: -
j_call: TRBJ1-1

cdr3_nt: TGTGCCACGGCCATGGGGGGGACAGATACGCAGTATTTT
cdr3_aa: CATAMGGTDTQYF
d_call: TRBD2
v_call: TRBV24-1
clone_size: -
j_call: TRBJ2-3

cdr3_nt: TGTGCCAGCAGACTCGGGACTACAAACAATGAGCAGTTCTTC
cdr3_aa: CASRLGTTNNEQFF
d_call: TRBD2
v_call: TRBV2
clone_size: -
j_call: TRBJ2-1

cdr3_nt: TGTGCCAGCAGCTTGAGCCAGCCTAATCAGCCCCAGCATTTT
cdr3_aa: CASSLSQPNQPQHF
d_call: -
v_call: TRBV5-8
clone_size: -
j_call: TRBJ1-5

cdr3_nt: TGTGCCAGCAGTTTAGAGGGGTCCTATAATTCACCCCTCCACTTT
cdr3_aa: CASSLEGSYNSPLHF
d_call: -
v_call: TRBV27
clone_size: -
j_call: TRBJ1-6

cdr3_nt: TGTGCCAGCAGTCTCAGACAGGGGGGCACTGAAGCTTTCTTT
cdr3_aa: CASSLRQGGTEAFF
d_call: TRBD1
v_call: TRBV6-5
clone_size: few
j_call: TRBJ1-1

cdr3_nt: TGTGCCAGCAGTGGGCAGGGGGGGGCAGATACGCAGTATTTT
cdr3_aa: CASSGQGGADTQYF
d_call: -
v_call: TRBV6-4
clone_size: -
j_call: TRBJ2-3

cdr3_nt: TGTGCCACATACGAGGGGGTAACTGAAGCTTTCTTT
cdr3_aa: CATYEGVTEAFF
d_call: -
v_call: TRBV28
clone_size: -
j_call: TRBJ1-1

cdr3_nt: TGCAGTCCGCTAGGGGTCGAGCAGTACTTC
cdr3_aa: CSPLGVEQYF
d_call: -
v_call: TRBV20-1
clone_size: -
j_call: TRBJ2-7

cdr3_nt: TGTGCCAGCAGCACCAGCAAACAGAGATATAATTCACCCCTCCACTTT
cdr3_aa: CASSTSKQRYNSPLHF
d_call: -
v_call: TRBV7-2
clone_size: -
j_call: TRBJ1-6

cdr3_nt: TGTGCCAGCAGTCCTGGTGCCTACGCCGGACAAAAACTGTTTTTT
cdr3_aa: CASSPGAYAGQKLFF
d_call: -
v_call: TRBV27
clone_size: -
j_call: TRBJ1-4

cdr3_nt: TGTGCCAGTAGTATTGGGACAGGTTCCTACGAGCAGTACTTC
cdr3_aa: CASSIGTGSYEQYF
d_call: TRBD1
v_call: TRBV19
clone_size: -
j_call: TRBJ2-7

cdr3_nt: TGTGCCAGTACCCCAGGGATGGGTGAAAAACTGTTTTTT
cdr3_aa: CASTPGMGEKLFF
d_call: -
v_call: TRBV19
clone_size: -
j_call: TRBJ1-4

cdr3_nt: TGCGCCAGCAGCCAAGATTACGGGACCAATCAGCCCCAGCATTTT
cdr3_aa: CASSQDYGTNQPQHF
d_call: -
v_call: TRBV4-3
clone_size: -
j_call: TRBJ1-5

cdr3_nt: TGTGCCAGCAGACCCCGGGACAGGGGAGACACCGGGGAGCTGTTTTTT
cdr3_aa: CASRPRDRGDTGELFF
d_call: TRBD1
v_call: TRBV6-6
clone_size: -
j_call: TRBJ2-2

cdr3_nt: TGCGCCAGCAGCTTGGGGACTAGCGGGGGGGCCTCCGGTACGCAGTATTTT
cdr3_aa: CASSLGTSGGASGTQYF
d_call: TRBD2
v_call: TRBV5-1
clone_size: -
j_call: TRBJ2-3

cdr3_nt: TGTGCCAGCAGTGAAGGCAGGGTGGGCACTGAAGCTTTCTTT
cdr3_aa: CASSEGRVGTEAFF
d_call: -
v_call: TRBV2
clone_size: -
j_call: TRBJ1-1

cdr3_nt: TGCAGCGCCGAAAGTCCCTATGGCTACACCTTC
cdr3_aa: CSAESPYGYTF
d_call: -
v_call: TRBV29-1
clone_size: once
j_call: TRBJ1-2

cdr3_nt: TGTGCCAGCAGCTTAAACCCCCCAGGGTTTACCGGGGAGCTGTTTTTT
cdr3_aa: CASSLNPPGFTGELFF
d_call: -
v_call: TRBV5-8
clone_size: -
j_call: TRBJ2-2

cdr3_nt: TGTGCCAGCAGTTTTAGGGCGGGAGTGATCAATGAGCAGTTCTTC
cdr3_aa: CASSFRAGVINEQFF
d_call: TRBD2
v_call: TRBV28
clone_size: -
j_call: TRBJ2-1

cdr3_nt: TGTGCCAGCAGTCCCAACCCGGGACAGGGCCCCCTCCACTTT
cdr3_aa: CASSPNPGQGPLHF
d_call: TRBD1
v_call: TRBV28
clone_size: -
j_call: TRBJ1-6

cdr3_nt: TGTGCCAGCAGCTTACAGGGGGCGAAGGACTATGGCTACACCTTC
cdr3_aa: CASSLQGAKDYGYTF
d_call: TRBD1
v_call: TRBV6-6
clone_size: -
j_call: TRBJ1-2

cdr3_nt: TGTGCCAGCAGTTTACGGCGTGGCAGGGTCAAGGAATCCTATAATTCACCCCTCCACTTT
cdr3_aa: CASSLRRGRVKESYNSPLHF
d_call: -
v_call: TRBV27
clone_size: -
j_call: TRBJ1-6